In its sample, the clone carrying this TCR beta chain was seen many times. Its cognate antigen is unknown. General study results and limits: Tumor-infiltrating Treg TCR alpha and beta sequences overlapped most with tumor naive CD4+ T cells, then blood naive.

CDR3 length: 14 residues. V lost 3 bases, J lost 1 base, and 11 bases lay in between. The germline gives CDR1 DFQATT, CDR2 SNEGSKA (reference sequence). Treg sorting used a CD4+CD25+CD127-/low gate. After constant-region reverse-primer amplification, full-length variable regions underwent semi-nested PCR with Nested Universal Primer A. TCRdb used MiXCR to reprocess the 5' RACE reads, holding one entry per CDR3 protein. The sample includes 50,000 to 70,000 distinct CDR3 sequences, less than 25% seen only once; the top ten take roughly 2.9%. J is TRBJ2-3 and V is TRBV20-1; the D call may be TRBD1 or TRBD2 (5 bases each). Source material: tumor-infiltrating Tregs sorted from the breast tumor. This clonotype originated in a female donor with breast cancer. The CDR3 DNA is TGCAGTGCTAGGGGGGTCGAGGGCACAGATACGCAGTATTTT. Encoded protein: CSARGVEGTDTQYF.